This TCR beta chain is from a study of blood T cell repertoires in COVID-19. Losses at the gene ends were 0 bases for V and 5 bases for J; bases not matched to a gene: 11. The CDR3 is 18 residues long. Germline V CDR1 and CDR2: LNHDA, SQIVND (reference sequence). Across 24 US areas, participants ranged in age from about 18 to 100 years. Among Cohort 3 donors, those recovered had two negative PCRs, clearance, or symptom resolution. In the study's own analysis: Amplification with reference gene primers provided the estimates of nucleated cell counts. Clones were read by immunoSEQ multiplex PCR, and TCRdb kept only the in-frame ones, dropping some. Clone size and the V and J calls come from that table; the DNA yielded D and trimming. There are 150,000 to 190,000 clones in the sample; approximately 79% occur only once, and around 7.9% lies in the top ten.

The receptor was derived from a man between 45 and 60 years old who had recovered from COVID-19. The rearrangement links TRBV19 to TRBJ1-5; 9 bases are shared with TRBD1. Sequenced material: PBMCs or T cells enriched from blood (not recorded which). In DNA form, the CDR3 reads TGTGCCAGTAGTATAGAGGGCGTGGACAGGGGCTTCGATCAGCCCCAGCATTTT. Translation gives CASSIEGVDRGFDQPQHF.